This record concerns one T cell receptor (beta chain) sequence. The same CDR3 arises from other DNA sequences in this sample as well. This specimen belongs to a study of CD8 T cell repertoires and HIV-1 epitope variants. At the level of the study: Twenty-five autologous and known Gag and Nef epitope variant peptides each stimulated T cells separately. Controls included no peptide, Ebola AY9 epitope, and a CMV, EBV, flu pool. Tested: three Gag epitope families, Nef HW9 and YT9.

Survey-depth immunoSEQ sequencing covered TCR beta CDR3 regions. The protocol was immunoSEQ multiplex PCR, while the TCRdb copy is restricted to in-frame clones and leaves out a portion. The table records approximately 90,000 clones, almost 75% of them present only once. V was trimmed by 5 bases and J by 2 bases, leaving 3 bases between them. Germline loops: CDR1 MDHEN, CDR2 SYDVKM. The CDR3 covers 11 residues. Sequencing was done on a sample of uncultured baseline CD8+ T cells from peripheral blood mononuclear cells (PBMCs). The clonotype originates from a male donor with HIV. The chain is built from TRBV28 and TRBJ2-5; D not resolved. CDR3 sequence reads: CASSTQETQYF. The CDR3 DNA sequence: TGTGCCAGCAGTACTCAAGAGACCCAGTACTTC.